The rows below give T cell receptor beta chains drawn from one sample of a study of T cells after yellow fever vaccination. TCRdb processed the 5' RACE reads anew with MiXCR; each CDR3 protein has one entry. Here the sample spans over 110,000 distinct CDR3 sequences, over 7% being singletons. This material consisted of CD4+ T cells sorted from PBMCs, taken 5 days after the yellow fever booster vaccination. These receptors originate from a man aged 25 to 40 who received the YFV17D yellow fever vaccine. CDR3s include the opening cysteine and the closing phenylalanine or tryptophan. D genes are given only for firm matches. Expanded clones get a size class; other rows say once, few or many, or leave the size out.

TRBV18	NA	TRBJ1-2	many	CASSPPSIPEVGYTF	TGTGCCAGCTCACCACCTAGCATTCCGGAAGTTGGCTACACCTTC
TRBV19	NA	TRBJ2-3	many	CASRDSGVRVDTQYF	TGTGCCAGTAGGGACTCTGGGGTCCGAGTCGATACGCAGTATTTT
TRBV5-1	NA	TRBJ2-3	many	CASSLSGGRADTQYF	TGCGCCAGCAGCCTTTCAGGAGGGCGAGCTGATACGCAGTATTTT
TRBV14	TRBD1	TRBJ2-7	few	CASSQENPDRGHSYEQYF	TGTGCCAGCAGCCAAGAAAATCCGGACAGGGGGCACTCCTACGAGCAGTACTTC
TRBV20-1	NA	TRBJ2-7	NA	CSAREGSAYEQYF	TGCAGTGCTAGAGAGGGTAGCGCCTACGAGCAGTACTTC
TRBV20-1	TRBD2	TRBJ2-5	many	CSARESGRVGTQYF	TGCAGTGCTAGAGAAAGCGGGAGGGTGGGGACCCAGTACTTC
TRBV25-1	NA	TRBJ1-5	many	CASRRRFGQPQHF	TGTGCCAGCAGGCGCAGGTTCGGTCAGCCCCAGCATTTT
TRBV20-1	NA	TRBJ2-2	many	CSAVRRRANTGELFF	TGCAGTGCCGTGAGGAGACGCGCGAACACCGGGGAGCTGTTTTTT
TRBV6-5	NA	TRBJ2-7	many	CASSSRTRNYEQYF	TGTGCCAGCAGTTCCCGGACAAGAAACTACGAGCAGTACTTC
TRBV19	NA	TRBJ2-1	many	CASSPIQGPRSSYNEQFF	TGTGCCAGTAGTCCGATTCAAGGGCCCCGGAGCTCCTACAATGAGCAGTTCTTC
TRBV7-9	TRBD2	TRBJ2-7	many	CASSLVSGSTYEQYF	TGTGCCAGCAGCTTGGTAAGCGGGAGCACCTACGAGCAGTACTTC
TRBV7-2	NA	TRBJ2-1	many	CASSLVSYNEQFF	TGTGCCAGCAGCTTAGTGTCTTACAATGAGCAGTTCTTC
TRBV6-1	NA	TRBJ2-5	many	CASRRGTPLGETQYF	TGTGCCAGCAGACGCGGGACTCCATTAGGGGAGACCCAGTACTTC
TRBV6-6	NA	TRBJ2-7	many	CASSKQGWEQYF	TGTGCCAGCAGTAAACAGGGATGGGAGCAGTACTTC
TRBV18	NA	TRBJ2-1	many	CASSPNNEQFF	TGTGCCAGCTCACCCAACAATGAGCAGTTCTTC
TRBV20-1	NA	TRBJ1-5	NA	CCARVGTSNSNQPQHF	TGCTGTGCTAGAGTCGGGACGAGTAATAGCAATCAGCCCCAGCATTTT
TRBV10-3	NA	TRBJ2-3	many	CAISESGTRSDTQYF	TGTGCCATCAGTGAGTCCGGGACCAGATCAGATACGCAGTATTTT
TRBV7-2	TRBD1	TRBJ1-2	many	CATGRGQRYGYTF	TGTGCCACCGGGCGGGGACAGAGATATGGCTACACCTTC
TRBV11-1	TRBD2	TRBJ2-7	many	CASSVREASGSEQYF	TGTGCCAGCAGCGTTAGAGAGGCTAGCGGGAGCGAGCAGTACTTC
TRBV20-1	NA	TRBJ1-2	many	CSASGRTSRDGYTF	TGCAGTGCTAGTGGCAGGACCTCCCGGGATGGCTACACCTTC
TRBV7-2	NA	TRBJ2-7	many	CASSLGLAGLRTYEQYF	TGTGCCAGCAGCTTAGGGCTAGCTGGTTTACGGACCTACGAGCAGTACTTC
TRBV20-1	NA	TRBJ1-1	many	CSARWAGNTEAFF	TGCAGTGCTAGATGGGCAGGGAACACTGAAGCTTTCTTT
TRBV5-1	TRBD2	TRBJ2-1	many	CASSRYTGLAGVNEQFF	TGCGCCAGCAGCCGGTACACCGGACTAGCGGGAGTAAATGAGCAGTTCTTC
TRBV5-4	NA	TRBJ2-5	NA	CASSGLDFLQETQYF	TGTGCCAGCAGCGGACTGGACTTTCTTCAAGAGACCCAGTACTTC
TRBV5-5	NA	TRBJ2-5	many	CASSLVLQKRETQYF	TGTGCCAGCAGCTTGGTATTGCAGAAACGAGAGACCCAGTACTTC
TRBV5-1	TRBD2	TRBJ2-1	NA	CASSLPDGLAGGPPYNEQFF	TGCGCCAGCAGCCTGCCGGACGGCCTAGCGGGAGGGCCCCCCTACAATGAGCAGTTCTTC
TRBV7-2	NA	TRBJ2-4	many	CASSIDAGTVNIQYF	TGTGCCAGCAGCATAGATGCAGGGACTGTGAACATTCAGTACTTC
TRBV18	TRBD2	TRBJ2-7	few	CASSPGTSYYEQYF	TGTGCCAGCTCACCGGGGACTAGCTACTACGAGCAGTACTTC
TRBV2	NA	TRBJ2-5	many	CASSEVGVWETQYF	TGTGCCAGCAGTGAAGTCGGGGTATGGGAGACCCAGTACTTC
TRBV20-1	TRBD2	TRBJ2-1	many	CSARKASGITYNEQFF	TGCAGTGCCAGAAAGGCTAGCGGGATCACCTACAATGAGCAGTTCTTC
TRBV20-1	TRBD2	TRBJ2-1	many	CSAGLAGMSSYNEQFF	TGCAGTGCTGGACTAGCGGGGATGAGCTCCTACAATGAGCAGTTCTTC
TRBV19	NA	TRBJ2-1	few	CASSGGYSSYNEQFF	TGTGCCAGTAGTGGGGGGTATAGCTCCTACAATGAGCAGTTCTTC
TRBV5-1	NA	TRBJ2-5	NA	CASSPPDETQYF	TGCGCCAGCAGCCCCCCCGACGAGACCCAGTACTTC
TRBV2	TRBD2	TRBJ2-1	many	CASSVEAGGNNEQFF	TGTGCCAGCAGTGTCGAAGCGGGAGGGAACAATGAGCAGTTCTTC
TRBV12-3/TRBV12-4	NA	TRBJ2-6	many	CASIARGSGANVLTF	TGTGCCAGCATCGCAAGAGGCTCCGGGGCCAACGTCCTGACTTTC
TRBV7-2	TRBD2	TRBJ2-3	many	CASSLQSGGSTDTQYF	TGTGCCAGCAGCTTACAGTCGGGAGGGAGCACAGATACGCAGTATTTT
TRBV20-1	NA	TRBJ2-7	many	CSASSLYEQYF	TGCAGTGCTAGCTCCCTTTACGAGCAGTACTTC
TRBV6-1	NA	TRBJ1-4	NA	CASSRSGATNEKLFF	TGTGCCAGCAGCCGGTCCGGGGCTACTAATGAAAAACTGTTTTTT
TRBV20-1	NA	TRBJ1-1	many	CSARQHTNRDVAFF	TGCAGTGCTAGGCAACACACAAACAGGGATGTGGCTTTCTTT
TRBV20-1	NA	TRBJ2-5	many	CSARDVDLQETQYF	TGCAGTGCTAGAGACGTGGACTTGCAAGAGACCCAGTACTTC
TRBV5-1	NA	TRBJ2-1	many	CASSFSARSSYNEQFF	TGCGCCAGCAGCTTTAGCGCTAGGAGCTCCTACAATGAGCAGTTCTTC
TRBV7-9	NA	TRBJ2-5	many	CASSLGTAQETQYF	TGTGCCAGCAGCTTGGGAACAGCTCAAGAGACCCAGTACTTC
TRBV21-1	NA	TRBJ2-7	NA	CASSNPPWPNSSYEQYLWYF	TGTGCCAGCAGCAATCCACCATGGCCGAACAGCTCCTACGAGCAGTACCTCTGGTACTTC
TRBV7-6	TRBD2	TRBJ2-7	many	CASSLSASGRATTYEQYF	TGTGCCAGCAGCTTATCTGCTAGCGGGAGGGCCACGACTTACGAGCAGTACTTC
TRBV20-1	NA	TRBJ2-7	many	CSPVPSAYEQYF	TGCAGCCCAGTGCCCTCTGCCTACGAGCAGTACTTC
TRBV20-1	NA	TRBJ2-5	many	CSARVLETQYF	TGCAGTGCTAGGGTTTTAGAGACCCAGTACTTC
TRBV7-6	NA	TRBJ2-2	many	CASSLGRDTGELFF	TGTGCCAGCAGCTTGGGACGGGACACCGGGGAGCTGTTTTTT
TRBV5-1	TRBD1	TRBJ2-5	NA	CASSWGTDPGGETQYF	TGCGCCAGCAGCTGGGGGACAGACCCAGGGGGAGAGACCCAGTACTTC
TRBV5-1	TRBD1	TRBJ2-7	many	CASSRTGSPYEQYF	TGCGCCAGCAGTCGGACAGGGTCCCCCTACGAGCAGTACTTC
TRBV9	TRBD2	TRBJ2-1	many	CASSARPSGSSEQFF	TGTGCCAGCAGCGCCCGTCCTAGCGGGAGCTCTGAGCAGTTCTTC
TRBV29-1	NA	TRBJ2-5	many	CSVQVGETQYF	TGCAGCGTTCAGGTCGGGGAGACCCAGTACTTC
TRBV12-3/TRBV12-4	NA	TRBJ1-1	many	CASSSALLTEAFF	TGTGCCAGCAGCTCAGCATTGCTCACTGAAGCTTTCTTT
TRBV4-3	NA	TRBJ1-2	many	CASSQVGSGYTF	TGCGCCAGCAGCCAGGTTGGGTCGGGCTACACCTTC
TRBV7-2	TRBD2	TRBJ2-1	few	CASSLAYPGARVSGSWNEQFF	TGTGCCAGCAGCTTAGCTTATCCAGGGGCTCGGGTCAGCGGGAGTTGGAATGAGCAGTTCTTC
TRBV18	NA	TRBJ2-7	many	CASSPAVAHEQYF	TGTGCCAGCTCACCAGCGGTAGCGCACGAGCAGTACTTC